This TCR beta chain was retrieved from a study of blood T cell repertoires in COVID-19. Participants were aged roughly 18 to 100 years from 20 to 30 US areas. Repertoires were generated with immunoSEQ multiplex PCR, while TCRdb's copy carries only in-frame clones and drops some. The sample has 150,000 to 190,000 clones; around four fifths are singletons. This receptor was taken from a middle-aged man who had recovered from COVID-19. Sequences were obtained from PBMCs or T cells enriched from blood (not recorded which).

The CDR3 is CASSSDRGRVAEAFF. CDR3 DNA sequence: TGTGCCAGCAGCTCGGACAGGGGGCGGGTCGCTGAAGCTTTCTTT. The rearrangement joins TRBV7-2 to TRBJ1-1, with 11 nucleotides matching TRBD1. V dropped 4 bases and J dropped 6; count of bases not matched to a gene: 7. CDR1 and CDR2 (germline): SGHTA, FQGNSA. The CDR3 sequence is 15 residues long.